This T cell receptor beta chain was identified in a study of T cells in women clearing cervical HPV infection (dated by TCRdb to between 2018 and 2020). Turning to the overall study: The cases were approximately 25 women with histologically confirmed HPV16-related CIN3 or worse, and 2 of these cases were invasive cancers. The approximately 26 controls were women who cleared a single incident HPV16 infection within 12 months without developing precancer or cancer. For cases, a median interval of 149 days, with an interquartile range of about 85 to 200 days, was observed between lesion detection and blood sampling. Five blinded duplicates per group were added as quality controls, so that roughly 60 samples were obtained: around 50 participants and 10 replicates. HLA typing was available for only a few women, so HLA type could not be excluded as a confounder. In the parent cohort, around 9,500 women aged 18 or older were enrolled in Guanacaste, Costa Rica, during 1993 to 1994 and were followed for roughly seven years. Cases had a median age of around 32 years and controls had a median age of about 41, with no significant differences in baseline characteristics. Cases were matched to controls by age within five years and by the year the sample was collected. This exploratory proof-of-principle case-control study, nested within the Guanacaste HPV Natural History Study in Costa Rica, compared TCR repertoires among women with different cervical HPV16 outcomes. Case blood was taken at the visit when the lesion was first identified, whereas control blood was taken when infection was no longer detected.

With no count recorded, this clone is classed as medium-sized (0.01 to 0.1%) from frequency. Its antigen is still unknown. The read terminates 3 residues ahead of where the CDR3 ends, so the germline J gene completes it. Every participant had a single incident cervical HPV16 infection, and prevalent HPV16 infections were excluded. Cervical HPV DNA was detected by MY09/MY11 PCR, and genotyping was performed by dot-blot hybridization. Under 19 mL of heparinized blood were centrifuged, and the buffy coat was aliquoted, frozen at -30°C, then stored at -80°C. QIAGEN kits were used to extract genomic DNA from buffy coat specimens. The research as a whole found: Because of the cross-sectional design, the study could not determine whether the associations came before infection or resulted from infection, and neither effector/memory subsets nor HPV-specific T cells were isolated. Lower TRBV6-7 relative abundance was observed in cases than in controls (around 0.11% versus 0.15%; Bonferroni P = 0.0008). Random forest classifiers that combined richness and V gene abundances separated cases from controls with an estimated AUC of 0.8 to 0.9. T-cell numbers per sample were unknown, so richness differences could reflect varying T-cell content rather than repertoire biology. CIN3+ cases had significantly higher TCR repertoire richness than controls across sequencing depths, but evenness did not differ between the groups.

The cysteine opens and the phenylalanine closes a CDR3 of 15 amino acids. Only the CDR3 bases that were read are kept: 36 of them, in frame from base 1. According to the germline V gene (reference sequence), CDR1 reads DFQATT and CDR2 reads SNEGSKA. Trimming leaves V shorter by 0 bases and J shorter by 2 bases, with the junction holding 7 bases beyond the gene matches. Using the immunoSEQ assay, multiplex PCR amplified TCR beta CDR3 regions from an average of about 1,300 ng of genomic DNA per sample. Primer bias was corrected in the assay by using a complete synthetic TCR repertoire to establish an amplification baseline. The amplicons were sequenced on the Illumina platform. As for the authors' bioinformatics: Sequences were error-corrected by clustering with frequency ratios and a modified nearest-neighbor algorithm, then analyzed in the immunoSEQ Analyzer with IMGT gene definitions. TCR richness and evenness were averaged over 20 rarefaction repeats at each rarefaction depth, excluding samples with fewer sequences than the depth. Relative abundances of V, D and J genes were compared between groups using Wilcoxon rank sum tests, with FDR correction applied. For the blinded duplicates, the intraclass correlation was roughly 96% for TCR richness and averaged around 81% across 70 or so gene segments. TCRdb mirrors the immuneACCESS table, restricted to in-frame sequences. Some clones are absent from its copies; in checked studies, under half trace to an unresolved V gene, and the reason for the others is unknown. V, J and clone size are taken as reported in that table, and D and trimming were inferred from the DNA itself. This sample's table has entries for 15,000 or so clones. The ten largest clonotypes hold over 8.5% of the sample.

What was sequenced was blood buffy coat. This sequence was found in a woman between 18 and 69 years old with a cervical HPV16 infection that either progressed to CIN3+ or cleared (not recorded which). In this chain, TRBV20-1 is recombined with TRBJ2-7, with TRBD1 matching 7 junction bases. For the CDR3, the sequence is CSARDLDRSPYEQYF. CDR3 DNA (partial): TGCAGTGCTAGAGATCTGGACAGGAGCCCCTACGAG.